This T cell receptor (beta chain) appears in the sequencing data of a study of blood T cell repertoires in COVID-19. Turning to the study itself: Both acute and convalescent COVID-19 samples were obtained from the United States, Italy and Spain. T cells, B-cell-depleted T cells, or PBMCs provided the cDNA or gDNA that served as material.

Sequencing used immunoSEQ multiplex PCR; TCRdb keeps in-frame clones, though not all of them. This table holds 150,000 to 200,000 clones, 75% to 85% found once. V was pared by 5 bases and J by 3 bases, with 3 bases of the junction left unmatched. Germline assignment: CDR1 SGHTA and CDR2 FQGTGA. The CDR3 is 13 amino acids. The source of this sequence is a human donor in a cohort sampled during active COVID-19. The V call is TRBV7-3, the J call TRBJ1-1, with TRBD1 identical over 7 bases. The sequenced sample consisted of peripheral blood. CDR3 nucleotide sequence: TGTGCCAGCAGCCCGGACAGGTACACTGAAGCTTTCTTT. It specifies CASSPDRYTEAFF. The variable domain in full, with the rest retrieved from reference TRBV7-3 and TRBJ1-1, is GAGVSQTPSNKVTEKGKYVELRCDPISGHTALYWYRQSLGQGPEFLIYFQGTGAADDSGLPNDRFFAVRPEGSVSTLKIQRTERGDSAVYLCASSPDRYTEAFFGQGTRLTVV.